This T cell receptor (beta chain) emerged from a study of blood T cell repertoires in COVID-19 (dated by TCRdb to the early 2020s). In the study overall: The collaborator samples originated in the United States, Italy and Spain and spanned the acute and convalescent phases of COVID-19. Nearly every sample came with metadata listing a de-identified subject ID, COVID-19 status, age in years and sex. The repertoires were released in a freely available public database meant as a resource for research on the immune response to SARS-CoV-2. Samples were obtained from the ongoing ImmuneRACE study (first 160 participants) and from about 1,300 subjects provided by 6 global collaborators. The prospective study material was composed of cDNA or gDNA derived from T cells, B-cell-depleted T cells, or PBMCs. Subjects who had been exposed to COVID-19, were actively infected with it, or had recovered from it provided the deeply sampled blood TCRbeta repertoires that made up the dataset. Where available, HLA class I and class II types were taken from metadata supplied by the sample provider and were not determined by assay-based typing. What the study reported, not specific to this receptor: How much clinical and demographic metadata was included differed by source and by participant, and the metadata was provided uncurated.

For CDR1 and CDR2, the germline V gene (reference sequence) lists SGHNT and YYREEE. Including cysteine and phenylalanine, the CDR3 has 14 amino acids. Only the CDR3 DNA stays, 42 bases, in frame from base 1. V was cut back by 5 bases and J by 2 bases, leaving a gap of 12 bases between them. TCRbeta CDR3 regions were amplified from genomic DNA by means of the immunoSEQ Assay, a bias-controlled multiplex PCR. The published analysis was carried out like this. Within the assay, amplification of reference gene primers was used to estimate how many nucleated cells each sample contained. Sequence reads were collapsed and filtered to measure the absolute abundance of every unique TCRbeta CDR3 rearrangement. For each sample, productive Simpson clonality was calculated as the square root of Simpson's diversity index across productive rearrangements. What TCRdb holds here is the immuneACCESS table cut down to in-frame rearrangements. Part of the clones is not present; checked against another copy, under half of the missing clones reflect an unresolved V gene, and the others are unexplained. That table is the source of V, J and clone size, and D and trimming were worked out from the DNA. Recorded for this sample are some 100,000 clones; roughly 90% of them occurred a single time. The ten largest clones capture 7% to 9.5% of the sample.

A remark on this clone: What antigen it recognizes has not been identified. No per-base quality is available; no much larger clone lies one base away.

The collaborating institutions used their own protocols to collect whole blood in K2EDTA tubes. Collaborator samples were shipped for TCRbeta analysis as frozen whole blood, isolated PBMCs, or DNA extracted from either sample type. The rearrangement joined TRBV5-4 to TRBJ2-3; TRBD2 is a weak D gene call, 6 bases matching. This clonotype was obtained from a man younger than 45 in a cohort sampled during active COVID-19. The material sequenced was peripheral blood. The CDR3 region reads CASRRDFDTDTQYF. In nucleotides, the sequence is TGTGCCAGCAGGCGGGACTTCGACACAGATACGCAGTATTTT.